Following are 17 T cell receptor beta chains from one sample sequenced in a study of T cell repertoires in cytomegalovirus infection. TCRdb redid the calling of the reads with MiXCR, one entry per CDR3 protein. Of around 450,000 distinct CDR3 sequences in the sample, 25% to 40% were seen once. Input material: PBMCs. Receptors originate from a human donor in good health (CMV status not recorded). Some clones in this sample may be carry-over from other donors' samples.

Note on this clonotype: A much larger clone sits a single nucleotide away, making a read error possible. The chain links TRBV7-2 to TRBJ1-5; D is unclear. The CDR3 is 13 residues long. The V gene's germline CDR1 is SGHTA and CDR2 FQGNSA. Trimming pared 1 base from V and 5 bases from J, leaving 6 bases between. In DNA, the CDR3 is TGTGCCAGCAGCTTAGAACACGATCAGCCCCAGCATTTT. Its translation: CASSLEHDQPQHF.

This chain joins TRBV7-8 and TRBJ2-3; 7 positions agree with TRBD1. V was clipped by 5 bases and J by 2 bases; unmatched bases: 19. Germline V gene data show CDR1 as SGHVS and CDR2 as FQNEAQ. The CDR3 sequence is 19 residues long. CDR3 sequence (DNA): TGTGCCAGCAGCGTAGTGGTTTTGGTGGACAGGTCTATCACAGATACGCAGTATTTT. Translating gives CASSVVVLVDRSITDTQYF.

This clonotype was detected a few times. This sequence joins TRBV5-1 and TRBJ2-3; TRBD1 matches 12 bases. After removal of 4 bases from V and 4 bases from J, the junction contained 16 bases not matched to a gene. CDR1 and CDR2 from the germline V gene are SGHRS and YFSETQ. CDR3 length: 19 amino acids. The DNA of the CDR3 is TGCGCCAGCAGCCGACGACCGGGACAGGGGGCCTCCCGCGCAGATACGCAGTATTTT. Amino acid sequence: CASSRRPGQGASRADTQYF.

The V gene is TRBV20-1, the J gene TRBJ2-4; TRBD1 aligns across 8 bases. CDR1 and CDR2 from the germline V gene are DFQATT and SNEGSKA (reference sequence). Losses at the gene ends were 0 bases for V and 8 bases for J; bases not matched to a gene: 12. This CDR3 is built from 16 residues. The DNA of the CDR3 is TGCAGTGCTAGAGATCGAGGACAGGGTCTGGCGTACATTCAGTACTTC. Amino acid sequence: CSARDRGQGLAYIQYF.

The chain couples TRBV19 to TRBJ1-6; weak D call: TRBD1 (5 bases). Germline V CDR1 and CDR2: LNHDA, SQIVND (reference sequence). Trimming shortened V by 7 bases and J by 15 bases, and 25 bases separated the two germline ends. The CDR3 totals 15 residues. The CDR3 region is CASTTPGQGPSVLHF. For the CDR3, the DNA is TGTGCCAGTACTACCCCGGGCCAGGGCCCATCGGTCCTCCACTTT.

This clonotype was counted between two and nine times. The chain combines TRBV4-1 with TRBJ1-5; no clear D gene. The CDR3 totals 15 residues. V lost 0 bases and J 3 bases, leaving 9 bases between the germline ends. Germline V lookup: CDR1 MGHRA, CDR2 YSYEKL. CDR3 residues: CASSQDDNPNQPQHF. CDR3 nucleotide sequence: TGCGCCAGCAGCCAAGATGACAATCCCAATCAGCCCCAGCATTTT.

The chain combines TRBV2 with TRBJ2-7, with D unresolved. The CDR3 is 11 amino acids. V was clipped by 6 bases and J by 3 bases, with 6 bases between them. The germline V gene has CDR1 SNHLY and CDR2 FYNNEI. This CDR3 is CASRVLYEQYF. The DNA for the CDR3 is TGTGCCAGCAGGGTTCTCTACGAGCAGTACTTC.

This clonotype was seen a handful of times. The gene calls are TRBV11-2 and TRBJ1-6; D is ambiguous. V gave up 3 bases and J gave up 5 bases, with 14 bases separating them. The germline V gene encodes CDR1 SGHAT and CDR2 FQNNGV. The CDR3 has 16 residues. In nucleotides, the CDR3 is TGTGCCAGCAGCTTTTGGGCAGTAGGACATAATTCACCCCTCCACTTT. Its protein product is CASSFWAVGHNSPLHF. Filled out from reference TRBV11-2 and TRBJ1-6, the complete variable domain reads EAGVAQSPRYKIIEKRQSVAFWCNPISGHATLYWYQQILGQGPKLLIQFQNNGVVDDSQLPKDRFSAERLKGVDSTLKIQPAKLEDSAVYLCASSFWAVGHNSPLHFGNGTRLTVT.

This chain joins TRBV7-9 and TRBJ1-2; no firm D call. Germline V gene lookup returns CDR1 SEHNR and CDR2 FQNEAQ (reference sequence). This CDR3 comprises 9 residues. The germline V and J ends were trimmed by 8 bases and 4 bases, with 2 bases remaining between them. CDR3 amino acids: CASGYGYTF. The CDR3 coding sequence is TGTGCCAGCGGCTATGGCTACACCTTC. Filled out from reference TRBV7-9 and TRBJ1-2, the complete variable domain reads DTGVSQNPRHKITKRGQNVTFRCDPISEHNRLYWYRQTLGQGPEFLTYFQNEAQLEKSRLLSDRFSAERPKGSFSTLEIQRTEQGDSAMYLCASGYGYTFGSGTRLTVV.

This clonotype was observed many times. The chain uses TRBV6-7 and TRBJ2-5, with D unclear. TRBV6-7 qualifies as an ORF whose function is uncertain. Trimming took 9 bases from V and 5 from J, leaving 7 bases between them. This CDR3 spans 10 amino acids. This CDR3 reads CARTRETQYF. The CDR3 DNA sequence: TGTGCCAGAACTCGGGAGACCCAGTACTTC.

This clonotype was picked up a small number of times. This chain joins TRBV4-1 and TRBJ1-1; no definite D call. Germline CDR1 reads MGHRA; CDR2 reads YSYEKL. Trimming shortened V by 1 base and J by 1 base, and 10 bases separated the two germline ends. The CDR3 extends over 15 amino acids. CDR3: CASSQATAPNTEAFF. Written as DNA, the CDR3 is TGCGCCAGCAGCCAAGCTACAGCCCCGAACACTGAAGCTTTCTTT.

The chain recombines TRBV5-6 with TRBJ2-1, with D tentatively TRBD2 (7 bases). V was cut by 2 bases and J by 0 bases, with 24 bases left in between. The germline V gene has CDR1 SGHDT and CDR2 YYEEEE. This CDR3 has 20 amino acids. CDR3 DNA sequence: TGTGCCAGCAGCTTAGGAGGACCGGGGGGCACAAAACTCTCCTACAATGAGCAGTTCTTC. Residues: CASSLGGPGGTKLSYNEQFF.

V is TRBV19 and J is TRBJ2-7; TRBD1 aligns across 9 bases. Germline V gives CDR1 LNHDA, CDR2 SQIVND (reference sequence). CDR3 size: 14 residues. V lost 4 bases to trimming and J lost 2 bases; unmatched junction nucleotides: 3. The CDR3 region is CASSTGDRAYEQYF. The CDR3 DNA follows: TGTGCCAGTAGTACCGGGGACAGGGCCTACGAGCAGTACTTC.

The sample holds a few counts of this clonotype. The chain combines TRBV18 with TRBJ1-5; TRBD1 agrees at 10 bases. In germline, CDR1 is KGHSH, CDR2 LQKENI. Germline trimming cut 2 bases from V and 2 bases from J; bases unmatched to any gene: 3. This CDR3 has 16 amino acids. As DNA, the CDR3 is TGTGCCAGCTCACCAGCCGGGACAGGGGGCAATCAGCCCCAGCATTTT. Its protein product is CASSPAGTGGNQPQHF.

This clonotype occurred once. The chain joins TRBV12-3 or TRBV12-4 to TRBJ2-7; the D is unclear. Trimming cost V 6 bases and J 3 bases, with 9 bases left between them. The CDR3 is made up of 12 amino acids. This chain's CDR3 is CASSGLNYEQYF. The CDR3 coding sequence is TGTGCCAGCAGCGGGCTTAACTACGAGCAGTACTTC.

This clonotype was counted at least ten times. J is TRBJ1-2 and V is TRBV7-2, with D uncertain. The CDR3 extends over 14 amino acids. V was cut by 6 bases and J by 4 bases, with 15 bases left in between. Germline V lookup: CDR1 SGHTA, CDR2 FQGNSA. The CDR3 DNA reads TGTGCCAGCAGACCGCCGGAGGCCGGCTATGGCTACACCTTC. The encoded protein is CASRPPEAGYGYTF.

This clonotype has at least ten counts. The rearrangement uses TRBV28 and TRBJ1-5; 7 bases line up with TRBD1. V trimming: 6 bases; J trimming: 2 bases; junction bases outside the gene matches: 10. The CDR3 is 16 residues long. Germline assignment: CDR1 MDHEN and CDR2 SYDVKM. CDR3 amino acids: CASSDTPGTGNQPQHF. The CDR3, as DNA: TGTGCCAGCAGCGACACCCCCGGGACAGGCAATCAGCCCCAGCATTTT.